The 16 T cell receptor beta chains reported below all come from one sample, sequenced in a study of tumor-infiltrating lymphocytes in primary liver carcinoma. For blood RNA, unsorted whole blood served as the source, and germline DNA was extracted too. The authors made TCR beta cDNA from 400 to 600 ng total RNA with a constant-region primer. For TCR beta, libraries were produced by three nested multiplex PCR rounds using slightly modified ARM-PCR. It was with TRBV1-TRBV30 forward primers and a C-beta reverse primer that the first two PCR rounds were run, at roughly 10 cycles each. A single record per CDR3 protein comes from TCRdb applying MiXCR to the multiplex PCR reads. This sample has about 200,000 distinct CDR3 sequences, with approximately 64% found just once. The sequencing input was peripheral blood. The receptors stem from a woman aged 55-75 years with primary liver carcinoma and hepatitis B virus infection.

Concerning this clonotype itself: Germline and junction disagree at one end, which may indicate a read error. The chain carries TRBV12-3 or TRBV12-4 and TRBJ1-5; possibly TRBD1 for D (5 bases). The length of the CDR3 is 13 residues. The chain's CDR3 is CVSSLEGNQPQHF. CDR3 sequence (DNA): TGTGTCAGCAGTTTAGAGGGGAATCAGCCCCAGCATTTT.

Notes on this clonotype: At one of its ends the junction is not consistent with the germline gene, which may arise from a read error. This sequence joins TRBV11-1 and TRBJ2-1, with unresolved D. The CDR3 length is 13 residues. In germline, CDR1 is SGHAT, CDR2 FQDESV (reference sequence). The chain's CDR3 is CAGSLIGNNVQFF. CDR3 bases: TGTGCCGGCAGCTTAATTGGAAACAATGTGCAGTTCTTC.

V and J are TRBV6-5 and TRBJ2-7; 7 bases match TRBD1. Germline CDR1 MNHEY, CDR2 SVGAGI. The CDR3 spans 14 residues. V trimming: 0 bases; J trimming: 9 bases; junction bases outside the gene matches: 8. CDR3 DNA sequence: TGTGCCAGCAGTTACTCGACAGGGTGCCACGGGCAGTACTTC. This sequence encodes CASSYSTGCHGQYF.

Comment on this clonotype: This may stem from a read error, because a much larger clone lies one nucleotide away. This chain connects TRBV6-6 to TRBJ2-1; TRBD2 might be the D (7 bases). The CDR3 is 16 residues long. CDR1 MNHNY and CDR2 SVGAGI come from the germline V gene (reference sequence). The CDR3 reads CASSPGGGTSYNGQFF. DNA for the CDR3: TGTGCCAGCAGCCCGGGGGGCGGGACATCCTACAATGGGCAGTTCTTC.

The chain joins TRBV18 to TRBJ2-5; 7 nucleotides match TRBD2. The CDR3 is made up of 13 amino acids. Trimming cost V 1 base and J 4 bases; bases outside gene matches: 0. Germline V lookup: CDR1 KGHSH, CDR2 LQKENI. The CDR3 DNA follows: TGTGCCAGCTCACCACGACTAGCAGAGACCCAGTACTTC. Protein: CASSPRLAETQYF.

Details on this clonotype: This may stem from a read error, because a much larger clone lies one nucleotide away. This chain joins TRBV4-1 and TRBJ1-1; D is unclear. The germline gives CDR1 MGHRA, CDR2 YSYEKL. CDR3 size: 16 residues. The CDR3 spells CASSQVFRTMNTEALF. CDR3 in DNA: TGCGCCAGCAGCCAAGTCTTCCGAACCATGAACACTGAAGCTCTCTTT.

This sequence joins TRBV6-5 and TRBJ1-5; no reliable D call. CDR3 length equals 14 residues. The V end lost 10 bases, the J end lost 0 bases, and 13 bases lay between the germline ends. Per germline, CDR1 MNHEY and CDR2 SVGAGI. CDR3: CANSTTSSNQPQHF. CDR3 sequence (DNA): TGTGCCAATAGTACTACAAGTAGCAATCAGCCCCAGCATTTT.

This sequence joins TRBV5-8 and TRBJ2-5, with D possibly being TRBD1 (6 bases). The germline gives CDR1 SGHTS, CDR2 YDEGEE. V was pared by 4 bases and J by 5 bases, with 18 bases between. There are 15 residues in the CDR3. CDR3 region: CASSPGQGLRETQYF. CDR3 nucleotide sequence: TGTGCCAGCAGCCCAGGTCAGGGGCTGAGGGAGACCCAGTACTTC.

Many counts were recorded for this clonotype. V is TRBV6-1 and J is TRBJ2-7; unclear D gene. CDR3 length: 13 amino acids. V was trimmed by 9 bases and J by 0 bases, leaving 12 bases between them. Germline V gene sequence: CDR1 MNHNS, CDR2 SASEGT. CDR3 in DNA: TGTGCCAGTTGTATCAGAGGCTCCTACGAGCAGTACTTC. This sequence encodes CASCIRGSYEQYF.

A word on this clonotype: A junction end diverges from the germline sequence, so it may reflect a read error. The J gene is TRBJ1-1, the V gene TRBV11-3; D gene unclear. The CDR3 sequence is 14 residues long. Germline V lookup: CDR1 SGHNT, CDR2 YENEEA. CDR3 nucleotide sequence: TGTGCCAGCAGCTTTGATGGAAGGAACACTGAAGCTTTTTTT. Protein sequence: CASSFDGRNTEAFF.

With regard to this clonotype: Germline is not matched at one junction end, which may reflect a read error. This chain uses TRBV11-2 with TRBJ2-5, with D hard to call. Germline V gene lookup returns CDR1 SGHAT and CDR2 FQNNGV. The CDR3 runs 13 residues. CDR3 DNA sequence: TGTGCCAGCAGCTCTCAACGCGAAGAGGCCCAGTACTTC. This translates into CASSSQREEAQYF.

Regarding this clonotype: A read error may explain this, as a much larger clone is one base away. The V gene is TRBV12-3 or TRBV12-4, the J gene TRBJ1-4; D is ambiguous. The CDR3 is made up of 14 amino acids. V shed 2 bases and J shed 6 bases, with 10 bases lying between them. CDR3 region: CASSLKRGDEKLFF. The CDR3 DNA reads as TGTGCCAGCAGTTTAAAACGGGGAGATGAAAAACTGTTTTTT.

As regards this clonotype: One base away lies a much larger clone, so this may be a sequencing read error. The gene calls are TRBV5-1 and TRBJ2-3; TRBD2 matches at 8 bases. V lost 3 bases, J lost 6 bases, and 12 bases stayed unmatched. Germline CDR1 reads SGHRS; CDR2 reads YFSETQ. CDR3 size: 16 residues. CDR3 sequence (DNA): TGCGCCAGCAGCTACCAACCGACTAGCGAATCGGATACGCAGTATTTT. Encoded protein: CASSYQPTSESDTQYF.

The CDR3 DNA follows: TGCAGCGACACTCGGGGGGCCGGCCACGGGGAGCTGTTTTTT. This translates into CSDTRGAGHGELFF. V is TRBV29-1 and J is TRBJ2-2; D is perhaps TRBD2 (7 bases). Trimming took off 7 bases at V and 7 bases at J, with 19 bases between the two ends. Germline V gene data show CDR1 as SQVTM and CDR2 as ANQGSEA. This CDR3 has 14 amino acids.

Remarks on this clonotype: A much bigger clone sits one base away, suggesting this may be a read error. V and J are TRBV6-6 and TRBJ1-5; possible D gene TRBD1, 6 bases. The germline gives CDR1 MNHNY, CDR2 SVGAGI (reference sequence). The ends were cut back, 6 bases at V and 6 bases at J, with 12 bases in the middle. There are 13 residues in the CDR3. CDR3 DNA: TGTGCCAGCAGGGACAGTGAGGGTCAGCCCCAGCATTTT. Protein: CASRDSEGQPQHF.

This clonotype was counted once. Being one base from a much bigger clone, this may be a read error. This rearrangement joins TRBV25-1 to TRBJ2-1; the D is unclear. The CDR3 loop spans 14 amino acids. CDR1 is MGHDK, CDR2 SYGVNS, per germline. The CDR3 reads CARSESGPLGEQFF. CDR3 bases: TGTGCCAGGAGTGAATCCGGCCCGTTGGGTGAGCAGTTCTTC.